This T cell receptor beta chain was sequenced in a study of T cells in localized non-small cell lung cancer. The CDR3 is 12 residues long. Trimming took 5 bases from V and 7 from J, leaving 9 bases between them. The germline gives CDR1 SGHVS, CDR2 FNYEAQ. General study findings and limits: There was higher T cell clonality in uninvolved adjacent lung than in tumor, and it was highest there. A median of around 60 clones ranked among the top 100 in tumor appeared in adjacent lung. Prolonged overall survival went with higher T cell density in the blood.

Using immunoSEQ multiplex PCR, the repertoire was profiled, and TCRdb retains in-frame clones only, with some absent. Seen here are tens of thousands of clones, about 90% observed once, and the top ten hold approximately 32%. A remark on this clone: What it recognizes is unknown.

This sample comprised peripheral blood, obtained before any cancer treatment. The V gene is TRBV7-6, the J gene TRBJ2-1; D possibly uses TRBD1 or TRBD2 (5 bases each). This clonotype was sampled from a male donor aged 60 or over with stage I squamous cell lung carcinoma. The DNA for the CDR3 is TGTGCCAGCAGCGGAGAGGGGAATGAGCAGTTCTTC. This sequence encodes CASSGEGNEQFF.